This TCR beta chain was captured by sequencing in a study of T cell responses to AZD1222 COVID-19 vaccine (dated by TCRdb to the early 2020s). Regarding the complete study: A total of under 250 trial participants underwent TCR sequencing, of whom roughly 210 had received two doses of AZD1222 and roughly 26 had received two doses of the MenACWY control vaccine. Trial participants were enrolled by age into subgroups of 18-55, 56-69 and 70-plus years, and about 150, 27 and 61 TCR-sequenced participants, respectively, were included in these subgroups.

The paper's findings and limits, for the study overall: Because no day 14 peak-response samples were available, repertoires were characterized only after the peak T cell response. Epitopes outside the regions mutated in the B.1.351 and B.1.1.7 variants were reportedly recognized by nearly half of the unique spike-specific TCRs. After two AZD1222 doses, both the breadth and the depth of spike-specific TCRs were significantly higher than at day 0 and than in MenACWY recipients. Most participants were white British and females outnumbered males, and the authors suggested that clonal diversity may have been underestimated. The vaccine-associated CD4 TCRs covered the entire spike protein, and the dominant responses fell in regions 160-218 and 743-854. Conclusions about previously exposed vaccinees are limited because only five or six AZD1222 recipients were SARS-CoV-2 seropositive at baseline. The 56-69-year group was small, and its depth increase did not reach significance, likely because of low power.

In light of the paper, this sample's time point label describes: baseline before first vaccination. The sample's treatment or condition label is to be understood as: meningococcal conjugate vaccine given as trial control. Samples from vaccinated people were obtained from the UK trials COV001 and COV002, which included a single-blind randomized controlled phase 2/3 trial of AZD1222 (ChAdOx1 nCoV-19) in healthy adults. For TCRbeta chain sequencing, PBMC samples were collected from trial participants at day 0 and at day 28 after the second dose. Remarks on this clone: The antigen it recognizes is unknown. The input lacks base qualities; no much larger clone sits a single base away.

The CDR3 regions of human TCRbeta chains were analyzed by immunosequencing. The authors' analysis ran thus. TCRs in the repertoires were compared against a reference library of SARS-CoV-2-specific TCRs that had been generated with the MIRA antigen-specificity platform. Breadth was defined as the fraction of unique TCRs that were SARS-CoV-2-associated, and depth was defined as the fraction of total T cells that were SARS-CoV-2-associated. Using the MIRA data, each spike-specific TCR was mapped to the spike region that the TCR reacts to and placed in a CD4 or CD8 class. Log10-transformed breadth and depth values were compared by one-way ANOVA with Sidak's multiple comparisons tests. The table was pulled from immuneACCESS by TCRdb, which kept in-frame rearrangements only. Such tables lose some clones; where checked, under half of the loss comes from unresolved V genes, and the rest has no known cause. The DNA gave D and trimming, while V, J and clone size come from that table. Counted in this sample were about 160,000 clones; about 91% of them appeared once. Together, the top ten hold 4.4% of the sample.

This specimen was peripheral blood, taken on day 0 of MenACWY control vaccination. The clonotype originates from an adult in good health.

Read as DNA, the sequence is TGTGCCAGCAGCGACCTAAGAGCGGGCCCCACTTACGAGCAGTACTTC. Translation gives CASSDLRAGPTYEQYF. The chain was built from TRBV11-2 and TRBJ2-7, and TRBD2 may be the D gene, going by 6 matching bases. The CDR3 holds 16 amino acids from the cysteine to the phenylalanine. The entry retains the CDR3 DNA only, 48 bases that are in frame from base 1. V is clipped by 5 bases and J by 4 bases, and the sequence between their germline boundaries is 21 bases long. The germline V gene sets CDR1 to SGHAT and CDR2 to FQNNGV.